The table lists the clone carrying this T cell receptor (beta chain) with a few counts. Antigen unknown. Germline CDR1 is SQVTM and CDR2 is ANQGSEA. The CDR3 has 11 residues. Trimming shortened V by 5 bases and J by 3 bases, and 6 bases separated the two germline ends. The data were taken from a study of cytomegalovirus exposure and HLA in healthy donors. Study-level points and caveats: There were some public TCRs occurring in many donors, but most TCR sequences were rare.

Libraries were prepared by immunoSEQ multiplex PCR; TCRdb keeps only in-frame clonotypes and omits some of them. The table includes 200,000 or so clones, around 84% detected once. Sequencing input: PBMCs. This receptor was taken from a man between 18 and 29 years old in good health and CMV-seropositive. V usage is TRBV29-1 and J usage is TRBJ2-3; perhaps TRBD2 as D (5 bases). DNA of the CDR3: TGCAGCGTTAAGCGGACAGATACGCAGTATTTT. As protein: CSVKRTDTQYF.